These 21 T cell receptor beta chains were sequenced from one sample in a study of blood T cells in healthy people across ages. For the second PCR, which ran for roughly 6 to 11 cycles, a sample-barcoded 5' primer and a J-beta primer mix were used. TCRdb re-called the 5' RACE reads with MiXCR, one entry per CDR3 protein. The table records fewer than 1 million distinct CDR3 sequences, approximately 48% of them present only once. The sample was blood. All receptors come from a man aged 55 to 70 in good health.

This clonotype was seen a handful of times. Because the CDR3's place on the DNA is in doubt, the DNA is left out and the CDR3 is given as listed by TCRdb. The chain carries TRBV21-1 and TRBJ2-4; no DNA check was done on the table's D call, TRBD1. TRBV21-1 is shown as a pseudogene. The CDR3 spans 18 amino acids, including both terminal residues. CDR3: CAGPRYYWGDGAKNIQYF.

The CDR3 loop is CASSLRHEQFF. As DNA, the CDR3 is TGTGCCAGCAGCTTAAGGCATGAGCAGTTCTTC. The gene calls are TRBV7-2 and TRBJ2-1, with D unresolved. CDR1 SGHTA and CDR2 FQGNSA come from the germline V gene. CDR3 size: 11 residues. Trimming removed 2 bases from V and 8 bases from J, with 4 bases in between. Based on the CDR3 plus reference TRBV7-2 and TRBJ2-1, the full variable domain is GAGVSQSPSNKVTEKGKDVELRCDPISGHTALYWYRQSLGQGLEFLIYFQGNSAPDKSGLPSDRFSAERTGGSVSTLTIQRTQQEDSAVYLCASSLRHEQFFGPGTRLTVL.

The gene calls are TRBV4-3 and TRBJ2-2, with 8 positions matching TRBD2. J was trimmed by 4 bases and V by 0 bases; bases with no gene match: 7. This CDR3 has 17 amino acids. Germline V gene sequence: CDR1 LGHNA, CDR2 YSLEER. Here the CDR3 reads CASSQEAGGVSTGELFF. The CDR3 region has the DNA TGCGCCAGCAGCCAAGAGGCGGGGGGCGTTAGCACCGGGGAGCTGTTTTTT.

Note on this clonotype: At one boundary the junction diverges from the germline segment, which might be a read error. The genes are TRBV12-3 or TRBV12-4 and TRBJ2-4, with D uncertain. The J call is in doubt because the DNA end fits TRBJ2-7 better. This CDR3 is 11 amino acids long. The CDR3 DNA sequence: TGTGCCGGCAGTTACAGCTACGAGCAGTACTTC. It translates to CAGSYSYEQYF.

This chain connects TRBV10-3 to TRBJ1-5; D gene uncertain. The CDR3 covers 13 residues. Deletions cut 4 bases from V and 1 base from J, with 5 bases between. CDR1 ENHRY and CDR2 SYGVKD come from the germline V gene. The DNA of the CDR3 is TGTGCCATCAGTGTAGAAAGCAATCAGCCCCAGCATTTT. It translates to CAISVESNQPQHF.

The chain has TRBV12-3 or TRBV12-4 and TRBJ2-3, with 9 nucleotides matching TRBD2. J lost 7 bases, V lost 6 bases, and 11 bases had no gene match. There are 15 residues in the CDR3. CDR3 in amino acids: CASRLTSGRGYTQYF. In nucleotides, the CDR3 is TGTGCCAGCAGACTAACTAGCGGGCGGGGGTATACGCAGTATTTT.

The chain links TRBV7-3 to TRBJ2-2; D gene unclear. In germline, CDR1 is SGHTA, CDR2 FQGTGA. V lost 5 bases, J lost 4 bases, and 20 bases lay in between. The CDR3 runs 17 residues. CDR3 nucleotide sequence: TGTGCCAGCAGCCCTGGGCTTGGAGAGGCGCGCACCGGGGAGCTGTTTTTT. Encoded protein: CASSPGLGEARTGELFF.

A few counts support this clonotype. The CDR3 coding sequence is TGCAGTGCTAGAGATCGACTCGGGACTATATCGTACGAGCAGTACTTC. Protein sequence: CSARDRLGTISYEQYF. The V call is TRBV20-1, the J call TRBJ2-7, with 7 bases identical to TRBD2. Trimming took 0 bases from V and 4 from J; bases not matched to a gene: 12. CDR1 is DFQATT, CDR2 SNEGSKA, per germline (reference sequence). CDR3 length: 16 residues.

This clonotype was picked up many times. The chain combines TRBV29-1 with TRBJ2-7; 7 bases are shared with TRBD1. The CDR3 runs to 10 residues. CDR1 and CDR2 from the germline V gene are SQVTM and ANQGSEA. V lost 7 bases to trimming and J lost 5 bases; unmatched junction nucleotides: 2. In nucleotides, the CDR3 is TGCAGCGCAGGGGGTAACGAGCAGTACTTC. It encodes CSAGGNEQYF.

This clonotype was detected only once. The J gene is TRBJ2-1, the V gene TRBV4-2, with D possibly being TRBD1 (5 bases). This CDR3 is 15 amino acids long. Germline values: CDR1 LGHNA, CDR2 YNFKEQ. Trimming stripped 3 bases from V and 8 bases from J, with 17 bases between. CDR3 bases: TGTGCCAGCAGCCAGGAGAAGACGACAGACTATGAGCAGTTCTTC. Translating it yields CASSQEKTTDYEQFF.

V is TRBV20-1 and J is TRBJ1-5, with D tentatively TRBD1 (5 bases). Trimming stripped 3 bases from V and 4 bases from J, with 10 bases between. Germline CDR1 reads DFQATT; CDR2 reads SNEGSKA (reference sequence). CDR3 length: 13 residues. The CDR3 coding sequence is TGCAGTGCTAGCCGGGACCAAAATCAGCCCCAGCATTTT. Translated: CSASRDQNQPQHF.

The sample holds a few counts of this clonotype. The chain carries TRBV29-1 and TRBJ2-7; perhaps TRBD2 as D (5 bases). The CDR3 spans 16 residues. Germline values: CDR1 SQVTM, CDR2 ANQGSEA. V dropped 4 bases and J dropped 2 bases, with 21 bases sitting between them. The CDR3 spells CSVGVAGRQGPYEQYF. CDR3 DNA sequence: TGCAGCGTTGGAGTGGCGGGCCGCCAAGGGCCCTACGAGCAGTACTTC.

This clonotype has just one count. As DNA, the CDR3 is TGTGCCAGCAGCCCACGGGCGGGGGGGTCCTACAATGAGCAGTTCTTC. Translation gives CASSPRAGGSYNEQFF. The chain employs TRBV7-9 and TRBJ2-1; TRBD2 aligns across 9 bases. Germline V gene lookup returns CDR1 SEHNR and CDR2 FQNEAQ (reference sequence). This CDR3 is built from 16 residues. The V segment lost 5 bases and the J segment 1 base; nucleotides outside the gene matches: 6.

The chain employs TRBV7-2 and TRBJ2-2; D is undetermined. V dropped 1 base and J dropped 2 bases, with 5 bases sitting between them. Germline values: CDR1 SGHTA, CDR2 FQGNSA. The CDR3 contains 14 residues. The CDR3 region has the DNA TGTGCCAGCAGCTTAGTGGTTAACACCGGGGAGCTGTTTTTT. Amino acids: CASSLVVNTGELFF.

This clonotype was seen only a few times. This rearrangement joins TRBV20-1 to TRBJ2-7; 7 nucleotides match TRBD1. CDR3 size: 14 residues. With 4 bases clipped from V and 5 bases from J, the junction kept 11 bases outside the gene matches. Germline CDR1 and CDR2: DFQATT and SNEGSKA (reference sequence). The CDR3 region has the DNA TGCAGTGCTACAGGGGGAAGAGAATTCCACGAGCAGTACTTC. It codes for CSATGGREFHEQYF.

V and J are TRBV19 and TRBJ1-1; D gene ambiguous. V lost 5 bases and J lost 0, with 13 bases in between. Per the germline V gene, CDR1 is LNHDA and CDR2 is SQIVND (reference sequence). The CDR3 covers 15 residues. The CDR3 loop is CASSSPDLLNTEAFF. In DNA, the CDR3 is TGTGCCAGTAGTTCCCCCGACCTTCTGAACACTGAAGCTTTCTTT. The complete variable domain, with remaining parts taken from reference TRBV19 and TRBJ1-1, reads DGGITQSPKYLFRKEGQNVTLSCEQNLNHDAMYWYRQDPGQGLRLIYYSQIVNDFQKGDIAEGYSVSREKKESFPLTVTSAQKNPTAFYLCASSSPDLLNTEAFFGQGTRLTVV.

The CDR3 DNA reads TGTGCCAGCAGCATAGGACTACCTCAAAATGAGCAGTACTTC. Translating gives CASSIGLPQNEQYF. The chain uses TRBV7-3 and TRBJ2-1; TRBD2 is a possible D gene (6 bases). The J call may be wrong; the DNA end is better matched by TRBJ2-7. Germline V gene sequence: CDR1 SGHTA, CDR2 FQGTGA. This CDR3 is built from 14 residues.

This chain uses TRBV6-1 with TRBJ1-6, with D hard to call. V was trimmed by 3 bases and J by 8 bases, leaving 8 bases between them. The CDR3 contains 13 residues. Germline assignment: CDR1 MNHNS and CDR2 SASEGT. CDR3 DNA sequence: TGTGCCAGCAGTGAGACTGCGGATTCACCCCTCCACTTT. This sequence encodes CASSETADSPLHF.

The CDR3 loop is CASSPPGRLHEQYF. In DNA form, the CDR3 reads TGTGCCAGCTCACCACCGGGCAGGTTGCACGAGCAGTACTTC. V and J are TRBV18 and TRBJ2-7; D gene uncertain. Germline V gene lookup returns CDR1 KGHSH and CDR2 LQKENI. V dropped 0 bases and J dropped 5 bases, with 11 bases sitting between them. The CDR3 has 14 amino acids.

This clonotype came up many times. CDR3 bases: TGTGCCAGCCGGGACACCAGCACAGATACGCAGTATTTT. Its translation is CASRDTSTDTQYF. The V gene is TRBV2, the J gene TRBJ2-3; D perhaps matches TRBD1 (6 bases). Germline V gives CDR1 SNHLY, CDR2 FYNNEI. The germline V and J ends were trimmed by 8 bases and 0 bases, with 9 bases remaining between them. The CDR3 extends over 13 amino acids.

This clonotype was detected only a few times. The chain recombines TRBV14 with TRBJ2-5; D is uncertain. The CDR3 has 16 residues. Germline values: CDR1 SGHDN, CDR2 FVKESK. Trimming removed 0 bases from V and 5 bases from J, with 16 bases in between. CDR3 sequence reads: CASSQETGSTEETQYF. The CDR3 nucleotides are TGTGCCAGCAGCCAAGAGACCGGTTCAACTGAGGAGACCCAGTACTTC.